This TCR beta chain derives from a study of response to subunit inactivated influenza vaccine. Study-level points and caveats: After each seasonal influenza vaccination, few new T cells are recruited, the authors suggested.

TCRdb re-analysed the RT-PCR reads in MiXCR, keeping a single row per CDR3 protein. The data contain 450,000 to 600,000 distinct CDR3 sequences, 6.5% to 8% of them seen just once; the ten biggest clones take up about an eighth. This clonotype was observed a few times. Its antigen is currently unknown. The CDR3 has 14 residues. V lost 4 bases to trimming and J lost 2 bases, with 9 bases between them. From germline, CDR1 is SGDLS and CDR2 YYNGEE. This specimen was PBMCs from blood, taken around 2 years after vaccination. The V and J genes are TRBV9 and TRBJ2-2; D not resolved. The receptor was isolated from a man aged 50 to 69 who received an inactivated influenza vaccine. The CDR3 sequence is CASSTRRNTGELFF. The CDR3 DNA sequence: TGTGCCAGCAGCACCCGGAGAAACACCGGGGAGCTGTTTTTT.